This T cell receptor beta chain is drawn from a study of cytomegalovirus exposure and HLA in healthy donors. On the study more broadly: Among the roughly 400 genotyped donors, just over 80% were placed in the Caucasian-associated ancestry cluster.

Regarding this clone: Its cognate antigen is unknown.

Deletions cut 3 bases from V and 5 bases from J, with 8 bases between. CDR3 length equals 14 residues. Germline-derived CDR1 and CDR2 are LNHNV and YYDKDF (reference sequence). Study findings and constraints: Cytomegalovirus association was listed for 170 or so TCR beta chains.

PCR employed 60 Vbeta and 13 Jbeta primers. Repertoires were generated with immunoSEQ multiplex PCR, while TCRdb's copy carries only in-frame clones and drops some. The data contain about 110,000 clones, more than 60% of them singletons. This chain joins TRBV15 and TRBJ1-6; D is unclear. The sample comprised PBMCs. The origin of this receptor is a woman aged 35 to 49 in good health and CMV-seropositive. The DNA for the CDR3 is TGTGCCACCAGCAGTTTTCTCCATAATTCACCCCTCCACTTT. This gives the protein CATSSFLHNSPLHF.